This TCR beta chain was identified in a study of PD-1 blockade in classical Hodgkin lymphoma. Study observations and caveats: Individuals who commenced nivolumab within less than 1 year of ASCT were excluded.

Turning to this clone: Its antigen is not known.

The CDR3 is 16 amino acids. In germline, CDR1 is SGHDT, CDR2 YYEEEE. With V trimmed by 1 base and J by 2 bases, 8 bases remained unmatched. Each patient relapsed following autologous stem cell transplantation, and prior brentuximab vedotin exposure differed. Only in-frame clones appear in the TCRdb table, and some are missing; sequencing was by immunoSEQ multiplex PCR. Of 40,000 to 45,000 clones listed, around 80% are singletons. The clonotype was recovered from a human donor with classical Hodgkin lymphoma. The starting material was peripheral blood mononuclear cells (PBMCs), obtained at baseline. The chain joins TRBV5-6 to TRBJ2-7; 8 bases are a match to TRBD2. The CDR3 nucleotides read TGTGCCAGCAGCTTGAGACGGGGGGGCCCCACCTACGAGCAGTACTTC. It yields the protein CASSLRRGGPTYEQYF.